The 21 T cell receptor beta chains below were found in one sample sequenced in a study of blood T cell repertoires in COVID-19. Sequenced by immunoSEQ multiplex PCR; TCRdb stores in-frame clones only, minus some. The sample lists about 210,000 clones, about 88% seen once, with approximately 3% in the top ten. The sequencing input was peripheral blood. The receptors come from a man in his sixties with acute or convalescent COVID-19.

The rearrangement joins TRBV10-1 to TRBJ2-7; no clear D gene. V was trimmed by 2 bases and J by 3 bases, leaving 11 bases between them. Per germline, CDR1 WNHNN and CDR2 SYGVQD (reference sequence). The CDR3 has 14 amino acids. The CDR3, as DNA: TGCGCCAGCAGTGAGAGTCATAGCCTCTACGAGCAGTACTTC. This codes for CASSESHSLYEQYF.

This chain connects TRBV5-6 to TRBJ1-1; no definite D call. Trimming removed 3 bases from V and 3 bases from J, with 9 bases in between. Germline loops: CDR1 SGHDT, CDR2 YYEEEE. The CDR3 totals 13 residues. The CDR3 DNA reads TGTGCCAGCAGCTGGGAGGGATACACTGAAGCTTTCTTT. It yields the protein CASSWEGYTEAFF.

The chain recombines TRBV15 with TRBJ2-1; the D gene is possibly TRBD1 (6 bases). This CDR3 has 15 residues. CDR1 is LNHNV and CDR2 is YYDKDF in the germline V gene (reference sequence). Trimming removed 3 bases from V and 9 bases from J, with 18 bases in between. The CDR3 here is CATSSSSRGFGEQFF. CDR3 in DNA: TGTGCCACCAGCAGTTCTAGCAGGGGCTTCGGTGAGCAGTTCTTC.

This chain links TRBV21-1 with TRBJ2-7; the table names TRBD1, a call not compared with the DNA. TRBV21-1 counts as a pseudogene. The CDR3 runs 14 residues. The CDR3 DNA is TGTGCCAGCAACTCCGGGACAGGGGGCTACGAGCAGTACTTC. It is translated as CASNSGTGGYEQYF.

The genes are TRBV5-6 and TRBJ2-6, with 7 bases aligning to TRBD1. CDR1 and CDR2 from the germline V gene are SGHDT and YYEEEE. This CDR3 has 19 residues. Trimming took 0 bases from V and 1 from J; bases not matched to a gene: 10. CDR3 protein: CASSLVGWGQLSGANVLTF. CDR3 nucleotides: TGTGCCAGCAGCTTGGTGGGTTGGGGACAGCTGTCTGGGGCCAACGTCCTGACTTTC.

For the CDR3, the DNA is TGCGCCAGCAGCTTGACTCGTTGGGCGGCGGGCTCCTACAATGAGCAGTTCTTC. Amino acid sequence: CASSLTRWAAGSYNEQFF. V gene TRBV5-1 combines with J gene TRBJ2-1; D might be TRBD2 (5 bases). Between the trimmed V and J ends, which lost 1 base and 0 bases, there was a span of 17 bases. CDR3 length equals 18 residues. Germline CDR1 and CDR2: SGHRS and YFSETQ.

The chain links TRBV3-1 (or the pseudogene TRBV3-2) to TRBJ2-1; no reliable D call. Trimming cost V 4 bases and J 9 bases, with 13 bases left between them. This CDR3 region has 13 residues. Germline V gives CDR1 LGHDT, CDR2 YNNKEL (reference sequence). The CDR3 here is CASSPSPPGEQFF. CDR3 bases: TGTGCCAGCAGCCCATCCCCGCCGGGTGAGCAGTTCTTC.

The chain is built from TRBV7-9 and TRBJ1-4; 10 bases agree with TRBD1. CDR1 SEHNR and CDR2 FQNEAQ come from the germline V gene (reference sequence). Unmatched junction bases numbered 6, after V lost 5 bases and J lost 0 bases. This CDR3 contains 17 residues. In DNA form, the CDR3 reads TGTGCCAGCAGCCGGGACAGGGGCCTTGCAACTAATGAAAAACTGTTTTTT. It specifies CASSRDRGLATNEKLFF. Together with reference TRBV7-9 and TRBJ1-4, the CDR3 gives the full variable domain: DTGVSQNPRHKITKRGQNVTFRCDPISEHNRLYWYRQTLGQGPEFLTYFQNEAQLEKSRLLSDRFSAERPKGSFSTLEIQRTEQGDSAMYLCASSRDRGLATNEKLFFGSGTQLSVL.

The chain uses TRBV9 and TRBJ1-3; 7 positions agree with TRBD1. With 0 bases clipped from V and 0 bases from J, the junction kept 12 bases outside the gene matches. This CDR3 comprises 19 residues. CDR1 SGDLS and CDR2 YYNGEE come from the germline V gene. CDR3 residues: CASSVVERQGLYSGNTIYF. Written as DNA, the CDR3 is TGTGCCAGCAGCGTAGTCGAGAGACAGGGCCTCTACTCTGGAAACACCATATATTTT.

J is TRBJ1-1 and V is TRBV29-1; D gene unclear. The V gene's germline CDR1 is SQVTM and CDR2 ANQGSEA. The CDR3 consists of 14 residues. Trimming stripped 7 bases from V and 3 bases from J, with 18 bases between. This CDR3 reads CSGEEAVRDTEAFF. The CDR3 bases are TGCAGCGGCGAAGAAGCGGTTCGGGACACTGAAGCTTTCTTT.

The rearrangement uses TRBV7-9 and TRBJ2-5, with a weak D call TRBD2 (6 bases). V was trimmed by 5 bases and J by 2 bases, leaving 15 bases between them. This CDR3 spans 15 amino acids. CDR1 is SEHNR, CDR2 FQNEAQ, per germline (reference sequence). CDR3 region: CASSPVRGSQETQYF. The CDR3 nucleotides read TGTGCCAGCAGCCCGGTTCGGGGGTCGCAAGAGACCCAGTACTTC. Combining the CDR3 with reference TRBV7-9 and TRBJ2-5 gives the whole variable domain DTGVSQNPRHKITKRGQNVTFRCDPISEHNRLYWYRQTLGQGPEFLTYFQNEAQLEKSRLLSDRFSAERPKGSFSTLEIQRTEQGDSAMYLCASSPVRGSQETQYFGPGTRLLVL.

This chain connects TRBV6-1 to TRBJ2-7; D is perhaps TRBD1 (5 bases). V lost 3 bases, J lost 2 bases, and 5 bases lay in between. This CDR3 has 12 residues. CDR1 MNHNS and CDR2 SASEGT come from the germline V gene. Here the CDR3 reads CASSEGPYEQYF. CDR3 coding DNA: TGTGCCAGCAGTGAGGGGCCCTACGAGCAGTACTTC.

The chain links TRBV30 to TRBJ2-3, with TRBD1 as a possible D gene (6 bases). This CDR3 contains 13 residues. Germline CDR1 is GTSNPN and CDR2 is SVGIG (reference sequence). V was cut by 0 bases and J by 6 bases, with 10 bases left in between. Written as DNA, the CDR3 is TGTGCCTGGAGTGTCCAGGGGTCTGATACGCAGTATTTT. It is translated as CAWSVQGSDTQYF. The full variable domain, completed using reference TRBV30 and TRBJ2-3, is SQTIHQWPATLVQPVGSPLSLECTVEGTSNPNLYWYRQAAGRGLQLLFYSVGIGQISSEVPQNLSASRPQDRQFILSSKKLLLSDSGFYLCAWSVQGSDTQYFGPGTRLTVL.

V and J are TRBV6-4 and TRBJ2-2; no reliable D call. CDR3 size: 16 residues. The germline V and J ends were trimmed by 5 bases and 0 bases, with 13 bases remaining between them. The germline CDR1 and CDR2 sequences are MRHNA and SNTAGT. The CDR3 spells CASSPVKTPNTGELFF. The CDR3, as DNA: TGTGCCAGCAGTCCAGTTAAAACCCCGAACACCGGGGAGCTGTTTTTT.

The chain combines TRBV5-6 with TRBJ1-5; D is undetermined. Germline-derived CDR1 and CDR2 are SGHDT and YYEEEE. The CDR3 consists of 15 residues. Trimming removed 0 bases from V and 4 bases from J, with 11 bases in between. The CDR3 loop reads CASSLAWTANQPQHF. Here the CDR3 DNA reads TGTGCCAGCAGCTTGGCATGGACTGCTAATCAGCCCCAGCATTTT. Variable domain in full (rest from reference TRBV5-6 and TRBJ1-5): DAGVTQSPTHLIKTRGQQVTLRCSPKSGHDTVSWYQQALGQGPQFIFQYYEEEERQRGNFPDRFSGHQFPNYSSELNVNALLLGDSALYLCASSLAWTANQPQHFGDGTRLSIL.

The chain is built from TRBV5-1 and TRBJ2-7; 8 positions agree with TRBD1. Germline CDR1 SGHRS, CDR2 YFSETQ. The CDR3 covers 15 residues. Trimming cost V 0 bases and J 6 bases; bases outside gene matches: 8. CDR3 DNA: TGCGCCAGCAGCTTGGCCGAACAGGGGGTCGGCGAGCAGTACTTC. Translated: CASSLAEQGVGEQYF.

This chain joins TRBV3-1 (or the pseudogene TRBV3-2) and TRBJ1-2; weak D call: TRBD1 (6 bases). In germline, CDR1 is LGHDT, CDR2 YNNKEL (reference sequence). Trimming left V 4 bases short and J 3 bases short, with 18 bases between. The CDR3 consists of 16 residues. In nucleotides, the CDR3 is TGTGCCAGCAGCCTTCCTGGACAGCTGGGTGACTATGGCTACACCTTC. Residues: CASSLPGQLGDYGYTF.

The V gene is TRBV29-1, the J gene TRBJ1-2; 7 bases align to TRBD1. The CDR3 is 14 residues long. Germline V gives CDR1 SQVTM, CDR2 ANQGSEA. After removal of 6 bases from V and 3 bases from J, the junction contained 10 bases not matched to a gene. CDR3 bases: TGCAGCGTCGACCCCGACAGGGAGTACTATGGCTACACCTTC. This encodes CSVDPDREYYGYTF.

The V gene is TRBV9, the J gene TRBJ2-5; 12 bases map to TRBD2. Germline lookup yields CDR1 SGDLS and CDR2 YYNGEE. This CDR3 contains 16 residues. With 4 bases clipped from V and 1 base from J, the junction kept 5 bases outside the gene matches. CDR3 region: CASSKTSGGPQETQYF. CDR3 DNA: TGTGCCAGCAGCAAAACTAGCGGGGGGCCCCAAGAGACCCAGTACTTC.

The V gene is TRBV7-9, the J gene TRBJ1-1; possibly TRBD1 for D (5 bases). Between the trimmed V and J ends, which lost 3 bases and 2 bases, there was a span of 10 bases. Germline lookup yields CDR1 SEHNR and CDR2 FQNEAQ (reference sequence). The CDR3 has 14 amino acids. CDR3: CASSFGGANTEAFF. DNA of the CDR3: TGTGCCAGCAGCTTTGGAGGGGCCAACACTGAAGCTTTCTTT.

This chain's CDR3 is CASSLKGTAGANVLTF. CDR3 coding DNA: TGCGCCAGCAGCCTAAAGGGGACAGCTGGGGCCAACGTCCTGACTTTC. The rearrangement links TRBV4-3 to TRBJ2-6; 7 bases are shared with TRBD1. The CDR3 extends over 16 amino acids. V gave up 4 bases and J gave up 2 bases; unmatched junction bases: 5. Germline V CDR1 and CDR2: LGHNA, YSLEER.